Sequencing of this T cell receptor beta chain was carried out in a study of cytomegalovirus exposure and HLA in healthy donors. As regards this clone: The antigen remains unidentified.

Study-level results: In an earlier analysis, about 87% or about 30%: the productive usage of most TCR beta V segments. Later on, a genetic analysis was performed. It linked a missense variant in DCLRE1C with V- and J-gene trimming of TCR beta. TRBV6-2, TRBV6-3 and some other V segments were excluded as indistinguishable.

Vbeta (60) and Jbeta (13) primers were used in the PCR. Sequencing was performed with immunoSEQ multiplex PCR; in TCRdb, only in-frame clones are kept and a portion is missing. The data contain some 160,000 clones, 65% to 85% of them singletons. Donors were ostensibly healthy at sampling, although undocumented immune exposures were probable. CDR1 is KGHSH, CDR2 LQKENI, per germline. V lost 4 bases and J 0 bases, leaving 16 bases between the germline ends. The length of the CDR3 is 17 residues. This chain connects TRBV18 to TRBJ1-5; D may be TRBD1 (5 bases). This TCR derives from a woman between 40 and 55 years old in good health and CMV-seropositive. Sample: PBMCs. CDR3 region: CASSHRTLDNSNQPQHF. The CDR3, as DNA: TGTGCCAGCTCACACAGGACGCTCGATAATAGCAATCAGCCCCAGCATTTT.